This passage covers 29 T cell receptor beta chains from one sample sequenced in a study of shared clonotypes between healthy human individuals. Here immunoSEQ multiplex PCR was the method, and the copy in TCRdb shows in-frame clones only, minus some. The sample holds hundreds of thousands of clones, 73% seen once. The specimen was memory CD4+ T cells sorted from blood. Stated subset: CD45RA-negative fraction. The receptor set was obtained from a woman aged 25 to 39 in good health.

In its sample, this clone was seen a few times. The chain combines TRBV2 with TRBJ1-5; D is ambiguous. This CDR3 has 15 amino acids. Germline V gene data show CDR1 as SNHLY and CDR2 as FYNNEI. With 7 bases removed from V and 4 bases from J, the gap between germline ends came to 17 bases. CDR3 bases: TGTGCCAGCAAACGGGCAGCCTTCCAAAATCAGCCCCAGCATTTT. It encodes CASKRAAFQNQPQHF.

In this sample, this clone turned up a few times. This chain links TRBV6-1 with TRBJ2-1; TRBD2 is a possible D gene (5 bases). The CDR3 totals 15 residues. Trimming took off 3 bases at V and 0 bases at J, with 9 bases between the two ends. Germline CDR1 is MNHNS and CDR2 is SASEGT. CDR3 in DNA: TGTGCCAGCAGTGATCGAGGGAGCTCCTACAATGAGCAGTTCTTC. Translated: CASSDRGSSYNEQFF.

Notes on this clone: The sample carries other DNA sequences with the same CDR3. The chain has TRBV5-1 and TRBJ2-4, with 7 bases fitting TRBD1. The trim removed 2 bases at V and 4 bases at J, leaving 3 bases unmatched. CDR1 and CDR2 from the germline V gene are SGHRS and YFSETQ. The CDR3 is 14 residues long. CDR3 region: CASSFGTDKNIQYF. The DNA of the CDR3 is TGCGCCAGCAGCTTCGGGACAGATAAAAACATTCAGTACTTC.

This clone was seen repeatedly, ten times or more. The chain employs TRBV12-5 and TRBJ1-1, with a possible D match to TRBD1 (5 bases). The ends were cut back, 4 bases at V and 8 bases at J, with 17 bases in the middle. Germline CDR1 is LGHNT and CDR2 is FRNRAP. The CDR3 is 14 residues long. The DNA of the CDR3 is TGTGCTAGTGGTTCGGAGGGACGTGGGGCCGAAGCTTTCTTT. Translating it yields CASGSEGRGAEAFF.

This clone appeared once. Possible read error: a much larger clone is one base away. Other DNA sequences in this specimen translate into the identical CDR3. The chain employs TRBV28 and TRBJ2-7; D uncertain. CDR1 and CDR2 from the germline V gene are MDHEN and SYDVKM. Trimming shortened V by 2 bases and J by 5 bases, and 4 bases separated the two germline ends. CDR3 size: 11 residues. The CDR3 DNA reads as TGTGCCAGCAGTTTAAGGGACGAGCAGTACTTC. Its protein is CASSLRDEQYF.

V is TRBV28 and J is TRBJ2-5; weak D call: TRBD1 (7 bases). The CDR3 is made up of 15 amino acids. CDR1 and CDR2 (germline): MDHEN, SYDVKM. Trimming left V 5 bases short and J 5 bases short, with 18 bases between. The CDR3 sequence is CASSETGLEGETQYF. CDR3 coding DNA: TGTGCCAGCAGTGAGACAGGGCTGGAGGGGGAGACCCAGTACTTC. The complete variable domain, with remaining parts taken from reference TRBV28 and TRBJ2-5, reads DVKVTQSSRYLVKRTGEKVFLECVQDMDHENMFWYRQDPGLGLRLIYFSYDVKMKEKGDIPEGYSVSREKKERFSLILESASTNQTSMYLCASSETGLEGETQYFGPGTRLLVL.

As regards this clone: Distinct nucleotide sequences in the sample also encode this CDR3. The chain employs TRBV11-2 and TRBJ2-5; tentatively, D is TRBD1 or TRBD2 (6 bases each). Trimming pared 1 base from V and 4 bases from J, leaving 10 bases between. The CDR3 spans 14 residues. Germline-derived CDR1 and CDR2 are SGHAT and FQNNGV. This CDR3 is CASSLGGGLETQYF. The CDR3 coding sequence is TGTGCCAGCAGCTTAGGAGGGGGACTAGAGACCCAGTACTTC.

CDR3 coding DNA: TGTGCCAGCAGCTTAGCGGTATTTCCCTACGAGCAGTACTTC. Residues: CASSLAVFPYEQYF. The rearrangement links TRBV7-9 to TRBJ2-7, with D unresolved. V dropped 0 bases and J dropped 2 bases, with 8 bases sitting between them. Looked up from germline, CDR1 is SEHNR and CDR2 is FQNEAQ (reference sequence). The CDR3 consists of 14 residues.

V and J are TRBV15 and TRBJ1-3; maybe TRBD1 (5 bases). Germline CDR1 is LNHNV and CDR2 is YYDKDF (reference sequence). The length of the CDR3 is 16 residues. With 0 bases removed from V and 1 base from J, the gap between germline ends came to 10 bases. The CDR3 DNA is TGTGCCACCAGCAGAGATGCAGGGAGGTCTGGAAACACCATATATTTT. It encodes CATSRDAGRSGNTIYF.

V usage is TRBV28 and J usage is TRBJ2-5; 8 bases line up with TRBD1. Germline CDR1 MDHEN, CDR2 SYDVKM. V was pared by 5 bases and J by 2 bases, with 4 bases of the junction left unmatched. The CDR3 has 14 residues. The CDR3 DNA sequence: TGTGCCAGCAGTGAAAGGACAGGGCAAGAGACCCAGTACTTC. It yields the protein CASSERTGQETQYF.

V is TRBV6-6 and J is TRBJ2-3, with a tentative D call TRBD1 (6 bases). V was pared by 6 bases and J by 1 base, with 14 bases between. This CDR3 is built from 15 residues. The germline V gene has CDR1 MNHNY and CDR2 SVGAGI (reference sequence). The CDR3 coding sequence is TGTGCCAGCAGGACCGATTGGACAGGCACAGATACGCAGTATTTT. Its translation is CASRTDWTGTDTQYF.

This clone was counted between two and nine times. Within the sample, other DNA sequences also encode this same CDR3. The chain recombines TRBV4-1 with TRBJ1-2; D possibly corresponds to TRBD1 (5 bases). Germline CDR1 is MGHRA and CDR2 is YSYEKL. The V end lost 3 bases, the J end lost 2 bases, and 13 bases lay between the germline ends. The CDR3 sequence is 15 residues long. The CDR3 DNA sequence: TGCGCCAGCAGCCAGGTTGGACAAGGGAACTATGGCTACACCTTC. This sequence encodes CASSQVGQGNYGYTF.

J is TRBJ1-2 and V is TRBV20-1, with D perhaps matching TRBD1 (5 bases). CDR3 length equals 11 residues. Between the trimmed V and J ends, which lost 6 bases and 3 bases, there was a span of 8 bases. CDR1 is DFQATT, CDR2 SNEGSKA, per germline (reference sequence). The CDR3 protein is CSADSHYGYTF. DNA for the CDR3: TGCAGTGCCGACAGCCACTATGGCTACACCTTC.

The CDR3 region has the DNA TGTGCCAGCGGGGGACTCCCTGGGAATGAGCAGTTCTTC. This translates into CASGGLPGNEQFF. The J gene is TRBJ2-1, the V gene TRBV2; perhaps TRBD2 as D (6 bases). CDR1 is SNHLY, CDR2 FYNNEI, per germline. CDR3 size: 13 residues. V was pared by 8 bases and J by 7 bases, with 15 bases between.

In regard to this clone: A far larger clone is off by one base, so a read error is likely. The J gene is TRBJ2-3, the V gene TRBV9, with 8 bases identical to TRBD2. This CDR3 contains 15 residues. V trimming: 5 bases; J trimming: 0 bases; junction bases outside the gene matches: 5. CDR1 SGDLS and CDR2 YYNGEE come from the germline V gene. The CDR3 DNA is TGTGCCAGCAGTGGGGCTAGCGGGAGCACAGATACGCAGTATTTT. It encodes CASSGASGSTDTQYF.

V gene TRBV6-5 combines with J gene TRBJ1-5; D is perhaps TRBD1 (5 bases). CDR3 length: 14 residues. V shed 7 bases and J shed 2 bases, with 12 bases lying between them. The germline V gene encodes CDR1 MNHEY and CDR2 SVGAGI. This CDR3 is CASNAGPRNQPQHF. In DNA form, the CDR3 reads TGTGCCAGCAACGCGGGACCGCGCAATCAGCCCCAGCATTTT.

In its sample, this clone was seen a few times. This CDR3 is CASSVIGGNTEAFF. The CDR3 region has the DNA TGTGCCAGCAGCGTAATCGGCGGGAACACTGAAGCTTTCTTT. The V gene is TRBV9, the J gene TRBJ1-1, with D hard to call. The CDR3 sequence is 14 residues long. V was shortened by 1 base and J by 1 base, with 8 bases between the two germline ends. Per germline, CDR1 SGDLS and CDR2 YYNGEE.

The chain links TRBV7-2 to TRBJ2-7, with unresolved D. V was trimmed by 4 bases and J by 3 bases, leaving 4 bases between them. Germline loops: CDR1 SGHTA, CDR2 FQGNSA. This CDR3 has 11 amino acids. The CDR3 DNA follows: TGTGCCAGCAGCTCGTTCTACGAGCAGTACTTC. Its protein is CASSSFYEQYF.

This clone was observed a few times. This rearrangement joins TRBV7-8 to TRBJ2-1; 8 bases agree with TRBD2. CDR3 length: 15 amino acids. Per the germline V gene, CDR1 is SGHVS and CDR2 is FQNEAQ. The CDR3 spells CGTSGSRHSYNEQFF. For the CDR3, the DNA is TGTGGAACTAGCGGCAGTAGACACTCCTACAATGAGCAGTTCTTC.

This clone was observed a handful of times. The J gene is TRBJ2-5, the V gene TRBV11-2; D may be TRBD1 (5 bases). V lost 5 bases to trimming and J lost 4 bases, with 11 bases between them. Germline V CDR1 and CDR2: SGHAT, FQNNGV. The CDR3 is 13 residues long. The CDR3 DNA follows: TGTGCCAGCAGCGCCCGACAGCTAGAGACCCAGTACTTC. It translates to CASSARQLETQYF.

Only one count was recorded for this clone. This chain joins TRBV7-9 and TRBJ2-1; 12 bases map to TRBD2. Per germline, CDR1 SEHNR and CDR2 FQNEAQ (reference sequence). After removal of 7 bases from V and 4 bases from J, the junction contained 14 bases not matched to a gene. The CDR3 runs 18 residues. The CDR3 DNA is TGTGCCAGCACTGGACAGGGGCCGACTAGCGGGAGATACAATGAGCAGTTCTTC. Amino acid sequence: CASTGQGPTSGRYNEQFF.

This clone was observed many times. The rearrangement joins TRBV7-2 to TRBJ1-2, with a tentative D call TRBD1 (5 bases). CDR3 length equals 14 residues. V was clipped by 5 bases and J by 8 bases, with 18 bases between them. Germline V gene data show CDR1 as SGHTA and CDR2 as FQGNSA. CDR3 in DNA: TGTGCCAGCAGCCCCCAGACCGGGGACGGGGGCTACACCTTC. Its translation is CASSPQTGDGGYTF. Combining the CDR3 with reference TRBV7-2 and TRBJ1-2 gives the whole variable domain GAGVSQSPSNKVTEKGKDVELRCDPISGHTALYWYRQSLGQGLEFLIYFQGNSAPDKSGLPSDRFSAERTGGSVSTLTIQRTQQEDSAVYLCASSPQTGDGGYTFGSGTRLTVV.

The V and J genes are TRBV28 and TRBJ1-1; 7 nucleotides match TRBD1. CDR3 length: 13 residues. CDR1 is MDHEN, CDR2 SYDVKM, per germline. The ends lost 8 bases at V and 4 bases at J; junction bases unmatched: 7. In nucleotides, the CDR3 is TGTGCCAGCGCGACAGGGTTTAGCACTGAAGCTTTCTTT. It encodes CASATGFSTEAFF. The variable domain in full, completed from reference TRBV28 and TRBJ1-1, reads DVKVTQSSRYLVKRTGEKVFLECVQDMDHENMFWYRQDPGLGLRLIYFSYDVKMKEKGDIPEGYSVSREKKERFSLILESASTNQTSMYLCASATGFSTEAFFGQGTRLTVV.

The V call is TRBV10-3, the J call TRBJ2-1, with D uncertain. The CDR3 loop spans 12 amino acids. Trimming took off 0 bases at V and 10 bases at J, with 7 bases between the two ends. Germline values: CDR1 ENHRY, CDR2 SYGVKD. CDR3 nucleotide sequence: TGTGCCATCAGTGAGTCGTTTGGGGAGCAGTTCTTC. Its protein product is CAISESFGEQFF.

The chain couples TRBV29-1 to TRBJ2-1, with D perhaps matching TRBD2 (6 bases). V was cut by 7 bases and J by 15 bases, with 19 bases left in between. CDR3 size: 11 residues. Germline loops: CDR1 SQVTM, CDR2 ANQGSEA. For the CDR3, the DNA is TGCAGCGCAGAAAATGGGGGACTGGGGTTCTTC. Its protein product is CSAENGGLGFF.

This chain uses TRBV5-6 with TRBJ2-7; D ambiguous. This CDR3 has 14 amino acids. Trimming removed 0 bases from V and 3 bases from J, with 10 bases in between. Germline V gene data show CDR1 as SGHDT and CDR2 as YYEEEE. Written as DNA, the CDR3 is TGTGCCAGCAGCTTGGTAGAGAAGGTCTACGAGCAGTACTTC. This gives the protein CASSLVEKVYEQYF. Variable domain in full (rest from reference TRBV5-6 and TRBJ2-7): DAGVTQSPTHLIKTRGQQVTLRCSPKSGHDTVSWYQQALGQGPQFIFQYYEEEERQRGNFPDRFSGHQFPNYSSELNVNALLLGDSALYLCASSLVEKVYEQYFGPGTRLTVT.

The J gene is TRBJ2-2, the V gene TRBV2, with TRBD2 as a possible D gene (6 bases). V was shortened by 5 bases and J by 5 bases, with 15 bases between the two germline ends. Germline values: CDR1 SNHLY, CDR2 FYNNEI. The CDR3 totals 15 residues. CDR3 region: CASSYGSQGTGELFF. CDR3 nucleotide sequence: TGTGCCAGCAGTTACGGGAGTCAGGGAACCGGGGAGCTGTTTTTT.

As for this clone: The sample contains more than one DNA sequence encoding this CDR3. The J gene is TRBJ2-3, the V gene TRBV30; maybe TRBD1 (5 bases). The CDR3 covers 12 residues. Trimming stripped 0 bases from V and 6 bases from J, with 7 bases between. Germline CDR1 GTSNPN, CDR2 SVGIG (reference sequence). The CDR3 sequence: CAWSVAGDTQYF. In DNA form, the CDR3 reads TGTGCCTGGAGTGTTGCAGGGGATACGCAGTATTTT.

The chain combines TRBV5-1 with TRBJ2-2, with D unclear. Trimming stripped 4 bases from V and 2 bases from J, with 15 bases between. This CDR3 region has 16 residues. Germline CDR1 SGHRS, CDR2 YFSETQ. The CDR3 sequence is CASSTNPRVNTGELFF. DNA of the CDR3: TGCGCCAGCAGCACAAATCCACGGGTTAACACCGGGGAGCTGTTTTTT.